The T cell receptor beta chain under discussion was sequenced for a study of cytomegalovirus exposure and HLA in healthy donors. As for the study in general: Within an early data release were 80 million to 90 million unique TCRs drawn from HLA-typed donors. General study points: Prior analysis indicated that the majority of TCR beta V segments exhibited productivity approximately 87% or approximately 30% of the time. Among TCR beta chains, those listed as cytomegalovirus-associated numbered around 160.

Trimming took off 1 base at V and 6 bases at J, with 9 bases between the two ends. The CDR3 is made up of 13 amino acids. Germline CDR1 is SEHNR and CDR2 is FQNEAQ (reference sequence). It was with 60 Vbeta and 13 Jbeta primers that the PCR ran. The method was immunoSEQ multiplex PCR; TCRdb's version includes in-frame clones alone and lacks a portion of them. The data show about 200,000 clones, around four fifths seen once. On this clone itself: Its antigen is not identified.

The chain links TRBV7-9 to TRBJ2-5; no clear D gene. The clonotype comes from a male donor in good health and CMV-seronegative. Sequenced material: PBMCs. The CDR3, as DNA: TGTGCCAGCAGCTTAGAAGGAGCGAAGACCCAGTACTTC. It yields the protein CASSLEGAKTQYF. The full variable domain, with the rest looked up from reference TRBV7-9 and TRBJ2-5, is DTGVSQNPRHKITKRGQNVTFRCDPISEHNRLYWYRQTLGQGPEFLTYFQNEAQLEKSRLLSDRFSAERPKGSFSTLEIQRTEQGDSAMYLCASSLEGAKTQYFGPGTRLLVL.